This T cell receptor beta chain appears in the sequencing data of a study of blood T cell repertoires in COVID-19. Study summary: Samples of COVID-19 (acute and convalescent) were obtained from the United States, Italy and Spain. Nucleic acid was either cDNA or gDNA, and it came from T cells, B-cell-depleted T cells, or PBMCs.

Between the trimmed V and J ends, which lost 1 base and 0 bases, there was a span of 5 bases. The CDR3 is 14 amino acids. Germline CDR1 SGHVS, CDR2 FQNEAQ. As originally analysed: By means of reference gene primer amplification, nucleated cell counts were estimated. The table came from immunoSEQ multiplex PCR; TCRdb's copy has only in-frame clones and leaves some out. That table is the source of V, J and clone size, and D and trimming were worked out from the DNA. The data show about 120,000 clones, more than 70% seen once. Seattle participants joined during active infection and were tracked over time. This clone was seen at least ten times.

The receptor's source is a woman aged 60-70 years with COVID-19, enrolled during active disease. The sequencing input was peripheral blood. The chain combines TRBV7-8 with TRBJ2-3, with D unresolved. The CDR3 DNA is TGTGCCAGCAGCTTAGTCCTCAGCACAGATACGCAGTATTTT. It codes for CASSLVLSTDTQYF. The complete variable domain, with remaining parts taken from reference TRBV7-8 and TRBJ2-3, reads GAGVSQSPRYKVAKRGQDVALRCDPISGHVSLFWYQQALGQGPEFLTYFQNEAQLDKSGLPSDRFFAERPEGSVSTLKIQRTQQEDSAVYLCASSLVLSTDTQYFGPGTRLTVL.